This entry is about one T cell receptor (beta chain). These data originate in a study of blood T cell repertoires in COVID-19. Overall study: PBMCs, B-cell-depleted T cells, or T cells were the source of the cDNA or gDNA that made up the material.

The table came from immunoSEQ multiplex PCR; TCRdb's copy has only in-frame clones and leaves some out. The table records 200,000 or so clones, 80% to 90% of them present only once. CDR3 size: 13 residues. Germline trimming cut 7 bases from V and 6 bases from J; bases unmatched to any gene: 3. Germline V gene data show CDR1 as KGHDR and CDR2 as SFDVKD. This clonotype originated in a woman aged 45-59 years with acute or convalescent COVID-19. Material: peripheral blood. V is TRBV24-1 and J is TRBJ2-1; 9 bases agree with TRBD2. CDR3 DNA: TGTGCCACCAGCCTAGCGGGGTTCAATGAGCAGTTCTTC. Protein product: CATSLAGFNEQFF.